Listed here are 23 T cell receptor beta chains from one sample, sequenced in a study of CD8 T cell repertoires and HIV-1 epitope variants. Their antigens remain unidentified. Profiling relied on immunoSEQ multiplex PCR, and the TCRdb table lists in-frame clones only, not all of them. Here the sample spans fewer than 7,500 clones, about 66% being singletons. Material: cultured CD8+ T cells derived from PBMCs. Receptors were obtained from a male donor with HIV.

V usage is TRBV21-1 and J usage is TRBJ2-1; TRBD2 is the table's D call, not checked against the DNA. TRBV21-1 is a listed pseudogene. The CDR3 covers 15 residues. CDR3 sequence reads: CASSKEGLSYNEQFF. CDR3 bases: TGTGCCAGCAGCAAGGAGGGTCTCTCCTACAATGAGCAGTTCTTC.

This clone came up a few times. CDR3 amino acids: CASSLGQGFNTEAFF. CDR3 sequence (DNA): TGTGCCAGCAGCTTAGGTCAGGGATTTAACACTGAAGCTTTCTTT. The chain carries TRBV11-2 and TRBJ1-1; a possible D gene is TRBD1 (5 bases). V gave up 1 base and J gave up 2 bases, with 11 bases separating them. This CDR3 has 15 amino acids. CDR1 and CDR2 (germline): SGHAT, FQNNGV.

This chain joins TRBV5-4 and TRBJ2-3, with D perhaps matching TRBD2 (7 bases). The CDR3 is 15 amino acids. V lost 1 base and J 4 bases, leaving 13 bases between the germline ends. CDR1 is SGHNT, CDR2 YYREEE, per germline (reference sequence). The CDR3 DNA reads TGTGCCAGCAGCTTGTCGGCGGGGGCACCAGATACGCAGTATTTT. It codes for CASSLSAGAPDTQYF.

The J gene is TRBJ2-1, the V gene TRBV15, with 9 bases identical to TRBD2. J lost 9 bases, V lost 5 bases, and 11 bases had no gene match. CDR3 size: 15 residues. Germline assignment: CDR1 LNHNV and CDR2 YYDKDF (reference sequence). The CDR3 loop reads CATSLAAGLASEQFF. Written as DNA, the CDR3 is TGTGCCACCAGCCTCGCCGCGGGACTAGCCAGTGAGCAGTTCTTC.

V usage is TRBV28 and J usage is TRBJ2-4; TRBD1 or TRBD2 may be the D gene (5 bases each). V was shortened by 4 bases and J by 9 bases, with 19 bases between the two germline ends. This CDR3 has 15 residues. Germline assignment: CDR1 MDHEN and CDR2 SYDVKM. The CDR3, as DNA: TGTGCCAGCAGTTCCGGGACCCCTGATGTGGGCATTCAGTACTTC. As protein: CASSSGTPDVGIQYF.

This clone counts as large. V and J are TRBV10-3 and TRBJ2-7, with D perhaps matching TRBD2 (6 bases). V was cut by 10 bases and J by 4 bases, with 17 bases left in between. From germline, CDR1 is ENHRY and CDR2 SYGVKD. The CDR3 is 13 amino acids. The CDR3 sequence: CATLGDSTYEQYF. CDR3 sequence (DNA): TGTGCCACCCTAGGGGACTCTACTTACGAGCAGTACTTC.

The rearrangement uses TRBV15 and TRBJ2-1; TRBD1 aligns across 8 bases. V lost 1 base and J lost 3; bases outside the gene matches: 11. This CDR3 is 18 amino acids long. CDR1 and CDR2 (germline): LNHNV, YYDKDF (reference sequence). For the CDR3, the DNA is TGTGCCACCAGCAGAGTGTCCTTGGACAGGGAGAGCTACAATGAGCAGTTCTTC. It translates to CATSRVSLDRESYNEQFF. Variable domain in full (rest from reference TRBV15 and TRBJ2-1): DAMVIQNPRYQVTQFGKPVTLSCSQTLNHNVMYWYQQKSSQAPKLLFHYYDKDFNNEADTPDNFQSRRPNTSFCFLDIRSPGLGDTAMYLCATSRVSLDRESYNEQFFGPGTRLTVL.

The rearrangement joins TRBV28 to TRBJ2-1; no clear D. The germline gives CDR1 MDHEN, CDR2 SYDVKM. V lost 1 base, J lost 8 bases, and 6 bases lay in between. The CDR3 totals 12 residues. The CDR3 loop is CASSLSVYEQFF. CDR3 coding DNA: TGTGCCAGCAGTTTATCGGTTTATGAGCAGTTCTTC.

This clone is medium-sized (0.01 to 0.1%). The J gene is TRBJ2-7, the V gene TRBV27; 11 positions agree with TRBD2. The V segment lost 5 bases and the J segment 6 bases; nucleotides outside the gene matches: 6. The CDR3 spans 14 residues. Germline assignment: CDR1 MNHEY and CDR2 SMNVEV (reference sequence). CDR3 DNA sequence: TGTGCCAGCAGTCTCATAGCGGGAGGGCCCGAGCAGTACTTC. Protein product: CASSLIAGGPEQYF.

This clone is labeled as medium-sized. This chain joins TRBV6-1 and TRBJ2-2; TRBD1 is a possible D gene (5 bases). V lost 0 bases, J lost 1 base, and 6 bases lay in between. The CDR3 spans 15 residues. Germline V lookup: CDR1 MNHNS, CDR2 SASEGT. This chain's CDR3 is CASSEAGENTGELFF. The DNA of the CDR3 is TGTGCCAGCAGTGAAGCAGGGGAGAACACCGGGGAGCTGTTTTTT.

The rearrangement links TRBV7-2 to TRBJ2-2, with D possibly being TRBD2 (5 bases). With 2 bases removed from V and 7 bases from J, the gap between germline ends came to 8 bases. This CDR3 spans 13 amino acids. Looked up from germline, CDR1 is SGHTA and CDR2 is FQGNSA. The CDR3 is CASSLIGDGELFF. The CDR3 nucleotides read TGTGCCAGCAGCTTAATCGGGGACGGGGAGCTGTTTTTT.

The chain carries TRBV7-9 and TRBJ2-1; D gene uncertain. V was trimmed by 3 bases and J by 0 bases, leaving 9 bases between them. The length of the CDR3 is 15 residues. The germline gives CDR1 SEHNR, CDR2 FQNEAQ (reference sequence). This CDR3 is CASSFDKSSYNEQFF. DNA of the CDR3: TGTGCCAGCAGCTTTGACAAAAGCTCCTACAATGAGCAGTTCTTC.

This clone has just a few counts. The chain uses TRBV5-4 and TRBJ1-2; TRBD1 matches at 7 bases. Germline values: CDR1 SGHNT, CDR2 YYREEE (reference sequence). After removal of 4 bases from V and 5 bases from J, the junction contained 5 bases not matched to a gene. This CDR3 has 13 amino acids. CDR3 region: CASSQTGTYGYTF. The CDR3 nucleotides are TGTGCCAGCAGCCAGACAGGGACTTATGGCTACACCTTC.

The genes are TRBV5-6 and TRBJ2-1, with D hard to call. The V gene lost 4 bases and the J gene lost 0 bases, with 17 bases spanning the gap. The length of the CDR3 is 17 residues. Germline-derived CDR1 and CDR2 are SGHDT and YYEEEE. The CDR3 spells CASSPSKGALSYNEQFF. In nucleotides, the CDR3 is TGTGCCAGCAGCCCGTCGAAGGGTGCCCTCTCCTACAATGAGCAGTTCTTC. The full variable domain, rest sourced from reference TRBV5-6 and TRBJ2-1, is DAGVTQSPTHLIKTRGQQVTLRCSPKSGHDTVSWYQQALGQGPQFIFQYYEEEERQRGNFPDRFSGHQFPNYSSELNVNALLLGDSALYLCASSPSKGALSYNEQFFGPGTRLTVL.

The chain recombines TRBV4-1 with TRBJ1-1; D is undetermined. Trimming stripped 1 base from V and 3 bases from J, with 12 bases between. Germline V gives CDR1 MGHRA, CDR2 YSYEKL. CDR3 length equals 15 residues. This CDR3 is CASSQVDLGYTEAFF. The CDR3 nucleotides read TGCGCCAGCAGCCAAGTTGATCTCGGGTACACTGAAGCTTTCTTT.

The chain couples TRBV5-6 to TRBJ2-7; 7 nucleotides line up with TRBD1. V lost 6 bases to trimming and J lost 4 bases; unmatched junction nucleotides: 13. The CDR3 runs 15 residues. The germline CDR1 and CDR2 sequences are SGHDT and YYEEEE. In DNA form, the CDR3 reads TGTGCCAGCACCGGGGTAGAGACAGGGAATTACGAGCAGTACTTC. It is translated as CASTGVETGNYEQYF.

The rearrangement uses TRBV13 and TRBJ2-3; TRBD2 matches at 7 bases. CDR1 is PRHDT, CDR2 FYEKMQ, per germline (reference sequence). The V segment lost 0 bases and the J segment 1 base; nucleotides outside the gene matches: 1. The CDR3 consists of 15 residues. The CDR3 DNA reads TGTGCCAGCAGCTTAGGACGGGGGGGCACAGATACGCAGTATTTT. This gives the protein CASSLGRGGTDTQYF.

The V and J genes are TRBV28 and TRBJ2-1; 8 nucleotides agree with TRBD1. V lost 5 bases to trimming and J lost 6 bases; unmatched junction nucleotides: 3. CDR3 length: 13 amino acids. Germline V CDR1 and CDR2: MDHEN, SYDVKM. Written as DNA, the CDR3 is TGTGCCAGCAGTCTTACAGGGGGCAATGAGCAGTTCTTC. Translating it yields CASSLTGGNEQFF.

In nucleotides, the CDR3 is TGTGCCAGCAGCTTAAGTCTAGCGGGGGGAGGTGGCACAGATACGCAGTATTTT. Translated, it gives CASSLSLAGGGGTDTQYF. V gene TRBV7-3 combines with J gene TRBJ2-3, with TRBD2 matching over 11 bases. The J segment lost 1 base and the V segment lost 1 base, leaving 7 bases of the junction unmatched. CDR3 length: 18 residues. Looked up from germline, CDR1 is SGHTA and CDR2 is FQGTGA.

The chain employs TRBV7-9 and TRBJ2-7; possibly TRBD2 for D (5 bases). Looked up from germline, CDR1 is SEHNR and CDR2 is FQNEAQ (reference sequence). V dropped 3 bases and J dropped 3 bases, with 9 bases sitting between them. The CDR3 has 13 residues. The CDR3: CASSLRELYEQYF. As DNA, the CDR3 is TGTGCCAGCAGCTTGAGGGAACTCTACGAGCAGTACTTC. The whole variable domain, remainder taken from reference TRBV7-9 and TRBJ2-7, is DTGVSQNPRHKITKRGQNVTFRCDPISEHNRLYWYRQTLGQGPEFLTYFQNEAQLEKSRLLSDRFSAERPKGSFSTLEIQRTEQGDSAMYLCASSLRELYEQYFGPGTRLTVT.

The CDR3 sequence: CASRSLAGTEYGYTF. The CDR3 DNA is TGTGCCAGCAGGTCCTTGGCCGGGACAGAGTATGGCTACACCTTC. This sequence joins TRBV7-9 and TRBJ1-2; TRBD1 agrees at 7 bases. V dropped 6 bases and J dropped 5; count of bases not matched to a gene: 12. The germline V gene encodes CDR1 SEHNR and CDR2 FQNEAQ (reference sequence). CDR3 length equals 15 residues.

The J gene is TRBJ2-1, the V gene TRBV28; TRBD2 matches at 9 bases. This CDR3 contains 15 residues. V was clipped by 2 bases and J by 9 bases; unmatched bases: 8. CDR1 is MDHEN and CDR2 is SYDVKM in the germline V gene. The CDR3 bases are TGTGCCAGCAGTTTACTTTCGCGGGAGGGGGGTGAGCAGTTCTTC. Its protein product is CASSLLSREGGEQFF.

Only a few counts were recorded for this clone. This chain joins TRBV5-4 and TRBJ1-2; D remains ambiguous. The length of the CDR3 is 14 residues. V was shortened by 0 bases and J by 2 bases, with 8 bases between the two germline ends. CDR1 is SGHNT and CDR2 is YYREEE in the germline V gene (reference sequence). In DNA, the CDR3 is TGTGCCAGCAGCTTGGCCACAGCCAACTATGGCTACACCTTC. It encodes CASSLATANYGYTF.